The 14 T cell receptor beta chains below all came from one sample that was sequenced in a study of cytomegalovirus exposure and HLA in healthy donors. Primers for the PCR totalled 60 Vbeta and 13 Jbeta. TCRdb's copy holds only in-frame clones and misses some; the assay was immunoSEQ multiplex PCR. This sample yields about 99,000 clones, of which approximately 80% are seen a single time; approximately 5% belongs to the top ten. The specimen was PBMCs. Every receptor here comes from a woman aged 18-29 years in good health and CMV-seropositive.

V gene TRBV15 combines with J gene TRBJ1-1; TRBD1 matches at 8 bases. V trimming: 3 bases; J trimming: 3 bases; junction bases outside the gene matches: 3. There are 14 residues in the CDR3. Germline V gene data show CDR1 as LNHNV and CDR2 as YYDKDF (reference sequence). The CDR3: CATSSYRGDTEAFF. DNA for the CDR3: TGTGCCACCAGCAGCTACAGGGGGGACACTGAAGCTTTCTTT.

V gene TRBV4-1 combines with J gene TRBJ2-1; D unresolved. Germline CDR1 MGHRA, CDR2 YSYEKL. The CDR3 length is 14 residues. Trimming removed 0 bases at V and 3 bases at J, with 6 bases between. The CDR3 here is CASSQDSYYNEQFF. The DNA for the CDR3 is TGCGCCAGCAGCCAAGATTCCTACTACAATGAGCAGTTCTTC.

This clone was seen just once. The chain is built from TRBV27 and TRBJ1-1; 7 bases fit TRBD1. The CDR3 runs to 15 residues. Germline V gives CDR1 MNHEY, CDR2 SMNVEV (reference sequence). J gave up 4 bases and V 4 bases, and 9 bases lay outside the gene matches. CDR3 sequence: CASSSLQGMVTEAFF. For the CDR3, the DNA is TGTGCCAGCAGTTCATTACAGGGGATGGTCACTGAAGCTTTCTTT.

The CDR3 loop reads CASSLWGRDKDYEQYF. The CDR3 nucleotides are TGTGCCAGCAGCTTGTGGGGCCGGGACAAGGATTACGAGCAGTACTTC. This chain joins TRBV7-2 and TRBJ2-7, with D perhaps TRBD1 (6 bases). Per germline, CDR1 SGHTA and CDR2 FQGNSA. This CDR3 comprises 16 residues. Trimming took off 3 bases at V and 4 bases at J, with 19 bases between the two ends.

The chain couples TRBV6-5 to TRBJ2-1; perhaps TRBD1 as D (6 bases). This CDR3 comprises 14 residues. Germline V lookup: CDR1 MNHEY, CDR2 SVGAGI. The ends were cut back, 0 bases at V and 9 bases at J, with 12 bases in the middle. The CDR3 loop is CASSYSSGETEQFF. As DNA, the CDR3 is TGTGCCAGCAGTTACTCGTCAGGGGAGACTGAGCAGTTCTTC.

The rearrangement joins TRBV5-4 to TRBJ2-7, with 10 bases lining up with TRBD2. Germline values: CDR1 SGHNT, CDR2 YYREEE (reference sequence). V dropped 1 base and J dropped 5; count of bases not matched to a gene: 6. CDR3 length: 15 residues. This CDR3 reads CASSLSLAGANEQYF. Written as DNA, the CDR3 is TGTGCCAGCAGCTTGTCTCTAGCGGGAGCTAACGAGCAGTACTTC.

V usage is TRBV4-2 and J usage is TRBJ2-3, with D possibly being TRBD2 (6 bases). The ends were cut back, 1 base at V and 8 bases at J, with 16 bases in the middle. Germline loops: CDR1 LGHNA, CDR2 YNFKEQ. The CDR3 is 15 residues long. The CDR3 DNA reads TGTGCCAGCAGCCAAGGGGGAGGAGTTGGCGGTACGCAGTATTTT. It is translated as CASSQGGGVGGTQYF.

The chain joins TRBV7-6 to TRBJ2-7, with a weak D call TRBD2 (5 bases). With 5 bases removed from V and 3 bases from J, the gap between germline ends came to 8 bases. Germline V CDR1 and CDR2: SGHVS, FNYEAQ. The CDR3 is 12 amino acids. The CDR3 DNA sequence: TGTGCCAGCAGCCAAGGAGGCTACGAGCAGTACTTC. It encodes CASSQGGYEQYF.

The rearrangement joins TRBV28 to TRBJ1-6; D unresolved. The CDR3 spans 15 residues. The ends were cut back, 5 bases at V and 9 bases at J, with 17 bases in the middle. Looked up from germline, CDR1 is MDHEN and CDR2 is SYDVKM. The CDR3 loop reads CASSPTGRAGSPLHF. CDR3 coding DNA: TGTGCCAGCAGTCCCACCGGGAGAGCCGGTTCACCCCTCCACTTT.

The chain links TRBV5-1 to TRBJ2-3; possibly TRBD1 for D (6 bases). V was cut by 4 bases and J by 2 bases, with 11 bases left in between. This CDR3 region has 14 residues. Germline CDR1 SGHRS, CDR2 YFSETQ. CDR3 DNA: TGCGCCAGCAGCCTGGGACACTCCACAGATACGCAGTATTTT. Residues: CASSLGHSTDTQYF.

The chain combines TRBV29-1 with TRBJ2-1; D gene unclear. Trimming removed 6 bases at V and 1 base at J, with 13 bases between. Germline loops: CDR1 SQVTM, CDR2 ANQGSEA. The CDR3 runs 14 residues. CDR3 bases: TGCAGCGTGAGCCGGGTCTTGTCCTACAATGAGCAGTTCTTC. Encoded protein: CSVSRVLSYNEQFF.

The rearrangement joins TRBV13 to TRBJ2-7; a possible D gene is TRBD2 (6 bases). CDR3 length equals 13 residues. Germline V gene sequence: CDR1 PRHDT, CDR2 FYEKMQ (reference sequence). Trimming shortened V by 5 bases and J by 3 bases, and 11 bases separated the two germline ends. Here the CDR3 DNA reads TGTGCCAGCAGCAAGACTAGAAACTACGAGCAGTACTTC. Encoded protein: CASSKTRNYEQYF. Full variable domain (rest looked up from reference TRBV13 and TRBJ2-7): AAGVIQSPRHLIKEKRETATLKCYPIPRHDTVYWYQQGPGQDPQFLISFYEKMQSDKGSIPDRFSAQQFSDYHSELNMSSLELGDSALYFCASSKTRNYEQYFGPGTRLTVT.

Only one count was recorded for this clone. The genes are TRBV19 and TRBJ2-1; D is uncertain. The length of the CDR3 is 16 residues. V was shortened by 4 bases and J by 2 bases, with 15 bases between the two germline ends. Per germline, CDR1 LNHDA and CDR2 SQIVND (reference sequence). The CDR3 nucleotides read TGTGCCAGTAGTAGAATCCCACAGCCTACCTACAATGAGCAGTTCTTC. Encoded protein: CASSRIPQPTYNEQFF.

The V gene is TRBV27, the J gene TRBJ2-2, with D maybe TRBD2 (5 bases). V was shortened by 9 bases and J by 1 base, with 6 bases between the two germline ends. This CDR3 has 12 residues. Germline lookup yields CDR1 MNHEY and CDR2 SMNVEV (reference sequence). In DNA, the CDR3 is TGTGCCAGTGAGGGGAACACCGGGGAGCTGTTTTTT. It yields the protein CASEGNTGELFF.